This TCR beta chain emerged from a study of cytomegalovirus exposure and HLA in healthy donors. The ends lost 2 bases at V and 3 bases at J; junction bases unmatched: 6. CDR3 length: 15 residues. Germline CDR1 is SGDLS and CDR2 is YYNGEE. Study-level results: Later analysis identified a missense DCLRE1C variant that was linked to TCR beta V- and J-gene trimming. Available immune exposure information covered CMV serostatus only.

Donors in the study were healthy people who gave bone marrow. About this clone: Its antigen is as yet unknown.

PCR amplification relied on 60 Vbeta primers (plus 13 Jbeta primers). Here immunoSEQ multiplex PCR was the method, and the copy in TCRdb shows in-frame clones only, minus some. The sample carries under 200,000 clones, 80% to 90% recorded once. The chain recombines TRBV9 with TRBJ2-5, with TRBD2 matching 8 bases. This TCR derives from a man aged 18 to 29 in good health and CMV-seropositive. Sequencing was performed on PBMCs. CDR3 bases: TGTGCCAGCAGCGTGGATAGCGGGGCAGAAGAGACCCAGTACTTC. This encodes CASSVDSGAEETQYF.